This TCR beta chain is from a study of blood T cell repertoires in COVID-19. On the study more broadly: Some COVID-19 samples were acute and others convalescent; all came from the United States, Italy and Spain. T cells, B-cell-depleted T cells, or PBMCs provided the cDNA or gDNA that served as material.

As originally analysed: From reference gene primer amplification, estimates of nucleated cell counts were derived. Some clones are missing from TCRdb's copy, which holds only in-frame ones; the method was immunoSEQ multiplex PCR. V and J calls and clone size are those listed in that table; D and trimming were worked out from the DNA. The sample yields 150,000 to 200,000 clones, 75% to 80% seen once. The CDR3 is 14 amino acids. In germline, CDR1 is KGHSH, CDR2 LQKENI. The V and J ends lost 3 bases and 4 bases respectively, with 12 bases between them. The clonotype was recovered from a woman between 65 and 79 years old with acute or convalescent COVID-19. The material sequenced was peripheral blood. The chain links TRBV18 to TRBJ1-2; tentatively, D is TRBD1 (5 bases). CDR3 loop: CASSPLDTSYGYTF. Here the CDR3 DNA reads TGTGCCAGCTCACCGTTGGACACCTCCTATGGCTACACCTTC.